A single sample is the source of the 10 T cell receptor beta chains below, sequenced in a study of T cells in Graves' hyperthyroidism and ophthalmopathy. The source material, RNA transcripts, was used to amplify TCR beta CDR3 regions. During a first-round RT-PCR of the TCR CDR3, the HTBI primer set was used. TCRdb re-derived calls from the multiplex PCR reads in MiXCR, one entry per CDR3 protein. The sample yields hundreds of thousands of distinct CDR3 sequences, around 39% seen once. Sample: blood. The source is a man younger than 30 with Graves' hyperthyroidism.

This clonotype was observed a handful of times. The V gene is TRBV13, the J gene TRBJ1-1; TRBD1 is a possible D gene (6 bases). The V end lost 2 bases, the J end lost 0 bases, and 13 bases lay between the germline ends. Germline V gene sequence: CDR1 PRHDT, CDR2 FYEKMQ (reference sequence). CDR3 length: 16 residues. The CDR3 spells CASSLSGTSMNTEAFF. DNA for the CDR3: TGTGCCAGCAGCTTATCGGGGACAAGTATGAACACTGAAGCTTTCTTT.

In its sample, this clonotype was seen many times. V and J are TRBV10-3 and TRBJ1-1, with 7 nucleotides matching TRBD1. From germline, CDR1 is ENHRY and CDR2 SYGVKD. CDR3 length equals 13 residues. Trimming at V came to 10 bases and at J to 2 bases, leaving 7 bases not matched to a gene. In DNA form, the CDR3 reads TGTGCCACCGGGACAGCCGATAACACTGAAGCTTTCTTT. It specifies CATGTADNTEAFF.

This clonotype was recorded many times. This CDR3 reads CASRFDRYSNQPQHF. DNA for the CDR3: TGTGCCAGCAGGTTTGACAGATATAGCAATCAGCCCCAGCATTTT. The V call is TRBV2, the J call TRBJ1-5; D possibly corresponds to TRBD1 (5 bases). The germline V gene encodes CDR1 SNHLY and CDR2 FYNNEI. V was trimmed by 6 bases and J by 0 bases, leaving 12 bases between them. This CDR3 spans 15 amino acids.

The chain is built from TRBV7-9 and TRBJ2-2; D might be TRBD1 or TRBD2, each matching 5 bases. Germline CDR1 and CDR2: SEHNR and FQNEAQ (reference sequence). Trimming took off 6 bases at V and 4 bases at J, with 15 bases between the two ends. The CDR3 covers 15 residues. The CDR3 region is CASRHGTVSTGELFF. CDR3 nucleotide sequence: TGTGCCAGCAGACACGGGACGGTGAGCACCGGGGAGCTGTTTTTT.

This clonotype was counted at least ten times. V gene TRBV7-9 combines with J gene TRBJ2-5, with 7 nucleotides matching TRBD2. Germline V gives CDR1 SEHNR, CDR2 FQNEAQ (reference sequence). The J segment lost 4 bases and the V segment lost 8 bases, leaving 4 bases of the junction unmatched. The CDR3 totals 12 residues. This chain's CDR3 is CASRGRGETQYF. In DNA form, the CDR3 reads TGTGCCAGCCGGGGGAGGGGAGAGACCCAGTACTTC.

About this clonotype: This could be a read error, since a much larger clone is one nucleotide away. The chain employs TRBV10-3 and TRBJ2-2, with 14 bases lining up with TRBD2. CDR1 is ENHRY and CDR2 is SYGVKD in the germline V gene. This CDR3 is built from 15 residues. Written as DNA, the CDR3 is TGTGCCATCGCGGGGACTAGCGGGAGTACCGGGGAGCTGCTTTTT. Translating gives CAIAGTSGSTGELLF.

The chain recombines TRBV7-2 with TRBJ2-5; 12 positions agree with TRBD1. The CDR3 sequence is 18 residues long. V shed 3 bases and J 5 bases; nucleotides not matched to a gene: 13. CDR1 is SGHTA and CDR2 is FQGNSA in the germline V gene. CDR3 DNA: TGTGCCAGCAGCTTTATTGGGCCTGGGACAGGGGGCGACGAGACCCAGTACTTC. Encoded protein: CASSFIGPGTGGDETQYF.

This clonotype appeared once. V and J are TRBV2 and TRBJ2-1; 9 bases are a match to TRBD1. The CDR3 length is 16 residues. Germline V CDR1 and CDR2: SNHLY, FYNNEI. The V and J ends lost 3 bases and 0 bases, in that order; junction bases with no gene match: 3. The CDR3 bases are TGTGCCAGCAGTGAGACGGGACAGGGCTCCTACAATGAGCAGTTCTTC. This sequence encodes CASSETGQGSYNEQFF.

This clonotype was found many times. The chain couples TRBV10-3 to TRBJ2-7; 8 bases are a match to TRBD2. The CDR3 covers 15 residues. The ends lost 3 bases at V and 4 bases at J; junction bases unmatched: 8. Germline lookup yields CDR1 ENHRY and CDR2 SYGVKD. The chain's CDR3 is CAISDGPGGAYEQYF. The CDR3 coding sequence is TGTGCCATCAGTGATGGTCCCGGGGGGGCTTACGAGCAGTACTTC.

This clonotype was detected once. The rearrangement uses TRBV2 and TRBJ1-1; D perhaps matches TRBD1 (6 bases). Between the trimmed V and J ends, which lost 6 bases and 0 bases, there was a span of 20 bases. There are 17 residues in the CDR3. Germline assignment: CDR1 SNHLY and CDR2 FYNNEI. CDR3 bases: TGTGCCAGCAGCTCCGAAGGGGGAAGGGGGATGAACACTGAAGCTTTCTTT. Protein: CASSSEGGRGMNTEAFF.